The rows below give T cell receptor beta chains drawn from one sample of a study of blood T cell repertoires in COVID-19. The method was immunoSEQ multiplex PCR; TCRdb's version includes in-frame clones alone and lacks a portion of them. The sample lists about 250,000 clones, roughly nine tenths occurring once. Sequenced: PBMCs or T cells enriched from blood (not recorded which). The receptors here all came from a woman aged 18-29 years who had recovered from COVID-19. The conserved cysteine and the conserved F or W are not part of the CDR3 here. A D gene is named only where the DNA matches it firmly. For some rows the clone size is stated as once, few or many, or as a class when expanded; others skip it.

>-|-|TRBV20-1|13
SASKLRDYNQPQH
>-|-|TRBV27|12
ASSLTTGGNIQY
>-|-|TRBV10-3|9
AISDLNEQF
>-|-|TRBV15|13
ATSRVGGEGYGYT
>-|TRBD1|TRBV7-3|16
ASSLTPLLTGGGQPQH
>-|TRBD1|TRBV11-2|14
ASSKTGGYGDTEAF
>-|-|TRBV13|10
ASSFSRGPQH
>-|TRBD1|TRBV7-9|13
ASSSGTGGNYGYT
>-|TRBD2|TRBV20-1|13
SASLRAGGGLEQY
>-|-|TRBV7-9|12
ASSRDRVNTEAF
>-|TRBD2|TRBV6-4|18
ASSKASSGVTLGSYNEQF
>-|-|TRBV24-1|11
ATSGTADQPQH
>-|TRBD1|TRBV7-9|14
ASSPWTGRPNTEAF
>-|TRBD2|TRBV9|14
ASSVAPSGAYNEQF
>-|TRBD1|TRBV6-6|13
ASSYSGQGNQPQH
>-|-|TRBV5-8|14
ASSLGSAGPNEKLF
>once|TRBD1|TRBV7-9|14
ASSAGRQGALNEQF
>-|-|TRBV5-5|14
ASSPPGGTGPQTQY
>once|TRBD1|TRBV7-9|12
ASSPAGQNYGYT
>-|TRBD2|TRBV4-2|15
ASSQAFEAGGQETQY
>-|-|TRBV2|14
ASSGVEGAIQETQY
>-|-|TRBV2|10
ASSLRTGGYT
>-|-|TRBV9|12
ASSVATGVDEQF